These 10 T cell receptor beta chains originate from one sample sequenced in a study of T cell responses to AZD1222 COVID-19 vaccine. Libraries were prepared by immunoSEQ multiplex PCR; TCRdb keeps only in-frame clonotypes and omits some of them. This table has about 140,000 clones, about 90% appearing once. The sequences come from peripheral blood, collected on day 0 of AZD1222 vaccination. These receptors originate from an adult in good health.

V and J are TRBV5-6 and TRBJ1-2, with unresolved D. Trimming removed 4 bases from V and 5 bases from J, with 21 bases in between. From germline, CDR1 is SGHDT and CDR2 YYEEEE. CDR3 length: 16 residues. CDR3 nucleotide sequence: TGTGCCAGCAGCCCATATCGCGGCCCGGGAAATTATGGCTACACCTTC. As protein: CASSPYRGPGNYGYTF. The whole variable domain, filled in from reference TRBV5-6 and TRBJ1-2, reads DAGVTQSPTHLIKTRGQQVTLRCSPKSGHDTVSWYQQALGQGPQFIFQYYEEEERQRGNFPDRFSGHQFPNYSSELNVNALLLGDSALYLCASSPYRGPGNYGYTFGSGTRLTVV.

The chain couples TRBV7-2 to TRBJ1-6; a possible D gene is TRBD1 (6 bases). CDR1 is SGHTA, CDR2 FQGNSA, per germline. Trimming shortened V by 1 base and J by 1 base, and 11 bases separated the two germline ends. This CDR3 region has 17 residues. The CDR3 DNA follows: TGTGCCAGCAGCTTAGGGCAGGGGCCTTCCTATAATTCACCCCTCCACTTT. This gives the protein CASSLGQGPSYNSPLHF.

The count of this clone is one. This chain joins TRBV29-1 and TRBJ1-1; no clear D gene. The V end was cut by 3 bases, the J end by 7 bases, with 15 bases between. CDR1 SQVTM and CDR2 ANQGSEA come from the germline V gene. The CDR3 is 13 amino acids. In nucleotides, the CDR3 is TGCAGCGTTGACTCGTTTTGTCCCCTTGAAGCTTTCTTT. It translates to CSVDSFCPLEAFF.

The chain recombines TRBV29-1 with TRBJ2-5; 9 nucleotides agree with TRBD2. The junction had 8 bases not matched to a gene; V was cut back by 7 bases and J by 5 bases. The CDR3 is made up of 13 amino acids. Germline CDR1 reads SQVTM; CDR2 reads ANQGSEA. DNA for the CDR3: TGCAGCGCAGGTAGCGGGAGCGGCGAGACCCAGTACTTC. Its translation is CSAGSGSGETQYF.

This clone was found once. This chain uses TRBV4-3 with TRBJ1-1, with unresolved D. V gave up 0 bases and J gave up 1 base, with 9 bases separating them. This CDR3 region has 15 residues. From germline, CDR1 is LGHNA and CDR2 YSLEER. DNA for the CDR3: TGCGCCAGCAGCCAAGAACGTAGACCGAACACTGAAGCTTTCTTT. Amino acid sequence: CASSQERRPNTEAFF.

The chain carries TRBV28 and TRBJ1-6; no clear D gene. CDR1 MDHEN and CDR2 SYDVKM come from the germline V gene. The CDR3 is 11 residues long. Trimming cost V 6 bases and J 10 bases, with 7 bases left between them. The CDR3 sequence: CASRGVSPLHF. The CDR3 region has the DNA TGTGCCAGCAGGGGTGTGTCACCCCTCCACTTT.

The chain has TRBV2 and TRBJ1-5; TRBD1 matches 10 bases. The CDR3 has 18 amino acids. CDR1 and CDR2 from the germline V gene are SNHLY and FYNNEI. The V segment lost 7 bases and the J segment 6 bases; nucleotides outside the gene matches: 18. This CDR3 is CASNLRQGAGQGSQPQHF. Written as DNA, the CDR3 is TGTGCCAGCAATCTCCGACAGGGGGCCGGTCAGGGGAGTCAGCCCCAGCATTTT.

V gene TRBV11-2 combines with J gene TRBJ2-7; TRBD1 agrees at 8 bases. This CDR3 spans 16 amino acids. With 1 base clipped from V and 3 bases from J, the junction kept 8 bases outside the gene matches. The V gene's germline CDR1 is SGHAT and CDR2 FQNNGV. CDR3 sequence reads: CASSLGQGARDYEQYF. DNA of the CDR3: TGTGCCAGCAGCTTAGGTCAGGGGGCGAGGGACTACGAGCAGTACTTC.

This rearrangement joins TRBV5-1 to TRBJ1-1; 9 bases align to TRBD1. The CDR3 is 17 residues long. V shed 4 bases and J 0 bases; nucleotides not matched to a gene: 10. Germline V CDR1 and CDR2: SGHRS, YFSETQ. CDR3 coding DNA: TGCGCCAGCAGCGAAAAAACAGGGGGCGCCTTGAACACTGAAGCTTTCTTT. Residues: CASSEKTGGALNTEAFF.

This clone was recorded only once. V and J are TRBV28 and TRBJ2-3, with TRBD2 as a possible D gene (6 bases). The CDR3 sequence is 14 residues long. V shed 1 base and J shed 4 bases, with 9 bases lying between them. Germline CDR1 is MDHEN and CDR2 is SYDVKM. CDR3 residues: CASSLYTGADTQYF. CDR3 DNA: TGTGCCAGCAGTTTATATACGGGAGCAGATACGCAGTATTTT.